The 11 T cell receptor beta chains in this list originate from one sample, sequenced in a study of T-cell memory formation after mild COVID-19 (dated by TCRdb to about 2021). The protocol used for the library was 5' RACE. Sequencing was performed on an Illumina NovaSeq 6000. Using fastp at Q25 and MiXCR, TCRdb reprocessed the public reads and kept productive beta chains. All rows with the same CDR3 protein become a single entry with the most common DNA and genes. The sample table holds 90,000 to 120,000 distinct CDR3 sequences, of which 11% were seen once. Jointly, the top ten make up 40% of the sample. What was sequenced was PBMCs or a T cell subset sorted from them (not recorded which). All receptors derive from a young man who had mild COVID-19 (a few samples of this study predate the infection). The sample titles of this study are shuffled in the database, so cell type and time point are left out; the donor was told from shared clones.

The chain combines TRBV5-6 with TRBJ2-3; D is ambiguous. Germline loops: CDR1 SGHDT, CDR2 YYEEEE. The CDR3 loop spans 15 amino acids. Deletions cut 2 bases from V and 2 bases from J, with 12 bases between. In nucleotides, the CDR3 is TGTGCCAGCAGCTTTGGAGAAGAGGACACAGATACGCAGTATTTT. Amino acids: CASSFGEEDTDTQYF.

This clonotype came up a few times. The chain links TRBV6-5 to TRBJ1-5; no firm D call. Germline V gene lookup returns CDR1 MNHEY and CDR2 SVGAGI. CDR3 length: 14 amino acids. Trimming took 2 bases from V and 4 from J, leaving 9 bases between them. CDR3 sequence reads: CASSYISGNQPQHF. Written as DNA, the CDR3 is TGTGCCAGCAGTTACATCTCCGGGAATCAGCCCCAGCATTTT.

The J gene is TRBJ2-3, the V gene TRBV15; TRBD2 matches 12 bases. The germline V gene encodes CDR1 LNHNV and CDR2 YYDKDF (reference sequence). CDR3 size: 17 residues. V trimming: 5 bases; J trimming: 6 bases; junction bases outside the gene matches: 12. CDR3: CATSGSGLAGLIDTQYF. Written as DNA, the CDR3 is TGTGCCACCAGCGGATCCGGACTAGCGGGGCTTATCGATACGCAGTATTTT.

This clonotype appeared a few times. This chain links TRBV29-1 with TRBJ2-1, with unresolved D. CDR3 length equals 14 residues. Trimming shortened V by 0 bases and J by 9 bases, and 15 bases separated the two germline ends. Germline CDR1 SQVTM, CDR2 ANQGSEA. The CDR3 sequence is CSVEEMLVGPEQFF. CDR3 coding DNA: TGCAGCGTTGAAGAAATGCTTGTAGGGCCTGAGCAGTTCTTC.

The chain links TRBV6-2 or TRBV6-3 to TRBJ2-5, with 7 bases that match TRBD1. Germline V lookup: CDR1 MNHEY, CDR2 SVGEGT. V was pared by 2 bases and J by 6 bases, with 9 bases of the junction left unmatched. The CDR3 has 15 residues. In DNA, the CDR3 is TGTGCCAGCAGTTACCTAGACAGGGAAGGACAGACCCAGTACTTC. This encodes CASSYLDREGQTQYF.

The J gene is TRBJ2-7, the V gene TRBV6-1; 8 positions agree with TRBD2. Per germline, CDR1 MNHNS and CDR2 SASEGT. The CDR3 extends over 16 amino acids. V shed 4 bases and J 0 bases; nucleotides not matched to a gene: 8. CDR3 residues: CASSGNGGASSYEQYV. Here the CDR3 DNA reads TGTGCCAGCAGTGGGAACGGGGGGGCTTCCTCCTACGAGCAGTACGTC.

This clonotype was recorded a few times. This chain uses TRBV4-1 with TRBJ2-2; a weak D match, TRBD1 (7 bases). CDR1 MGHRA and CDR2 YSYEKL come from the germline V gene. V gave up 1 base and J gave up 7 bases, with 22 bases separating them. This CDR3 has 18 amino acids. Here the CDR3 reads CASSQVSRGAGGSGELFF. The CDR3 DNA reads TGCGCCAGCAGCCAAGTTTCCCGTGGGGCAGGGGGGAGCGGGGAGCTGTTTTTT.

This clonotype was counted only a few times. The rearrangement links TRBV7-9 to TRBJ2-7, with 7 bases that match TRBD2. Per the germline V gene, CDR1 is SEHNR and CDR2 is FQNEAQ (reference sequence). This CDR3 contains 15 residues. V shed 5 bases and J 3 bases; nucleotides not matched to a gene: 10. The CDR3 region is CASSILTSRSYEQYF. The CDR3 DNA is TGTGCCAGCAGCATACTGACTAGCAGGAGCTACGAGCAGTACTTC.

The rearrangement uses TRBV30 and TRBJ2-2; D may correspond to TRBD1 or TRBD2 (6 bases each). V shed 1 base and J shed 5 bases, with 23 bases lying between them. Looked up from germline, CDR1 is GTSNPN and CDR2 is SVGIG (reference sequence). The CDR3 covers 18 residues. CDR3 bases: TGTGCCTGGAGTGAGGATGGTTGGAGGGGGTGGCTGACCGGGGAGCTGTTTTTT. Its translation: CAWSEDGWRGWLTGELFF.

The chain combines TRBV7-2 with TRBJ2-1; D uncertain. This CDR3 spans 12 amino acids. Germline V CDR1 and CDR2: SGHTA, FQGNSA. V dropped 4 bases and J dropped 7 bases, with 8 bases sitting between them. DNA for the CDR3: TGTGCCAGCAGCTCCTGGGATAATGAGCAGTTCTTC. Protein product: CASSSWDNEQFF.

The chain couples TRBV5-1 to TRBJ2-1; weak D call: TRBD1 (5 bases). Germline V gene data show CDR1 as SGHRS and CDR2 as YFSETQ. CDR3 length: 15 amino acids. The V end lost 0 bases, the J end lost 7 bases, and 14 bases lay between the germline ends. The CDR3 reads CASSLGWGGPNEQFF. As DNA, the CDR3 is TGCGCCAGCAGCTTGGGGTGGGGCGGACCGAATGAGCAGTTCTTC.